A selection of T cell receptor beta chains follows, all from one sample in a study of control samples from healthy donors and cancer patients. The method was immunoSEQ multiplex PCR; TCRdb's version includes in-frame clones alone and lacks a portion of them. The table lists tens of thousands of clones, 85% to 90% of them singletons. The specimen sequenced was blood. These receptors all stem from a middle-aged man in good health. CDR3s include the opening cysteine and the closing phenylalanine or tryptophan. A D gene is named only where the DNA matches it firmly. Clone size is given for some rows only: seen once, a few or many times, or a class if the clone is expanded.

v_call	d_call	clone_size	j_call	cdr3_nt	cdr3_aa
TRBV9	TRBD1	NA	TRBJ2-7	TGTGCCAGCAGCGCGGCGGACGGACAGGGGGGAGGCGAGCAGTACTTC	CASSAADGQGGGEQYF
TRBV19	NA	NA	TRBJ1-6	TGTGCCAGTAGAGAGCGGGCCAGGGGACGCTCACCCCTCCACTTT	CASRERARGRSPLHF
TRBV19	TRBD1	NA	TRBJ1-2	TGTGCCAGTAGTGTGACCGGGACAGGAGGATGGGTTCATGGCTACACCTTC	CASSVTGTGGWVHGYTF
TRBV6-5	TRBD1	NA	TRBJ2-1	TGTGCCAGCAGCTTGGGACAGAACTCCTACAATGAGCAGTTCTTC	CASSLGQNSYNEQFF
TRBV5-8	NA	NA	TRBJ1-1	TGTGCCAGCAGCGTCTCCTTCAGGGGAAGGGCTGAAGCTTTCTTT	CASSVSFRGRAEAFF
TRBV7-9	NA	NA	TRBJ1-2	TGTGCCAGCAGCTTGGGGGGAGGCTATGGCTACACCTTC	CASSLGGGYGYTF
TRBV21-1	NA	NA	TRBJ1-1	TGTGCCAGCAGCAAAGAGAACAGGGGACGAAAGAACACTGAAGCTTTCTTT	CASSKENRGRKNTEAFF
TRBV11-3	NA	NA	TRBJ1-1	TGTGCCAGCAGCTTAGGGGGCTCCAACACTGAAGCTTTCTTT	CASSLGGSNTEAFF
TRBV9	NA	NA	TRBJ1-3	TGTGCCAGCAGCGTAGGGCGGGAACAATACACCATATATTTT	CASSVGREQYTIYF
TRBV10-3	TRBD1	NA	TRBJ1-2	TGTGCCACCCAGGCGGCCGGGACAGTTGACTATGGCTACACCTTC	CATQAAGTVDYGYTF
TRBV29-1	TRBD1	NA	TRBJ1-2	TGCAGCGTGGGGGACAGGGGGCCCCCCAATGGCTACACCTTC	CSVGDRGPPNGYTF
TRBV30	NA	NA	TRBJ2-1	TGTGCCTGGAGGGAGTTAGGGGGAAACTACAATGAGCAGTTCTTC	CAWRELGGNYNEQFF
TRBV5-5	TRBD1	once	TRBJ2-1	TGTGCCAGCAGCCAGGAGGGACAGGGATACAATGAGCAGTTCTTC	CASSQEGQGYNEQFF
TRBV19	TRBD1	NA	TRBJ1-4	TGTGCCAGTAGTACAACAGGGGTGGAAGTTGAAAAACTGTTTTTT	CASSTTGVEVEKLFF
TRBV28	NA	NA	TRBJ1-1	TGTGCCAGCAGTTTAAGGGGTTTGAACACTGAAGCTTTCTTT	CASSLRGLNTEAFF
TRBV3-1/TRBV3-2	NA	NA	TRBJ2-1	TGTGCCAGCAGCTTTCTGGTGCTTGGGAATCACAATGAGCAGTTCTTC	CASSFLVLGNHNEQFF
TRBV10-3	NA	NA	TRBJ2-2	TGTGCCATCAGGGCACCCGCGAACACCGGGGAGCTGTTTTTT	CAIRAPANTGELFF
TRBV27	TRBD1	NA	TRBJ2-7	TGTGCCAGCAGTCGGGACAGGGGATACGAGCAGTACTTC	CASSRDRGYEQYF
TRBV5-4	NA	NA	TRBJ1-6	TGTGCCAGCAGCTACGACAGGCGGTCCTATAATTCACCCCTCCACTTT	CASSYDRRSYNSPLHF
TRBV30	NA	once	TRBJ1-1	TGTGCCTGGAGTGTCCTGTCGAGCACTGAAGCTTTCTTT	CAWSVLSSTEAFF
TRBV7-9	TRBD1	NA	TRBJ2-5	TGTGCCAGCAGCGCCGACAGGGCGGGAGAGACCCAGTACTTC	CASSADRAGETQYF
TRBV6-4	TRBD1	medium-sized	TRBJ1-2	TGTGCCAGCAGATCAACAGGGGGTGGTGGCTACACCTTC	CASRSTGGGGYTF
TRBV5-1	TRBD1	NA	TRBJ2-7	TGCGCCAGCAGCTTGGCCCGGACAGGAGGCTACGAGCAGTACTTC	CASSLARTGGYEQYF
TRBV30	NA	NA	TRBJ1-5	TGTGCCTGGAACCAAAAGCGGGGTCAGGCTAATCAGCCCCAGCATTTT	CAWNQKRGQANQPQHF
TRBV2	NA	NA	TRBJ1-6	TGTGCCAGCAGTGTGGACACAAATTCACCCCTCCACTTT	CASSVDTNSPLHF
TRBV7-9	NA	NA	TRBJ1-6	TGTGCCAGCAGCCCCCAGATCCTTCTTGAGGCACCCCTCCACTTT	CASSPQILLEAPLHF
TRBV19	NA	few	TRBJ1-1	TGTGCCAGTAGCGGGGGCACCACCAGGGTAGGAAAAACTGAAGCTTTCTTT	CASSGGTTRVGKTEAFF
TRBV7-2	NA	NA	TRBJ1-2	TGTGCCAGCAGCCAATCATCGACGGTGCCTAACTATGGCTACACCTTC	CASSQSSTVPNYGYTF
TRBV28	TRBD1	NA	TRBJ2-7	TGTGCCAGCAGTTTATTAGACAGGGGTGTGGGCGAGCAGTACTTC	CASSLLDRGVGEQYF